The text below deals with one T cell receptor (beta chain). Antigen specificity is unknown. TCRdb keeps only in-frame clones here, not all; method: immunoSEQ multiplex PCR. The table lists roughly 100,000 clones, roughly 96% of them singletons. V gave up 10 bases and J gave up 1 base, with 16 bases separating them. Germline V lookup: CDR1 MRHNA, CDR2 SNTAGT. The CDR3 has 14 amino acids. These data are taken from a study of T cells in pancreatic ductal adenocarcinoma. Study-wide results and caveats: Tumor-versus-blood clonality comparisons may be biased toward lower tumor diversity. Blood had more productive templates and about 8-fold more unique clonotypes than tumor.

Selected pancreatic ductal adenocarcinoma patients had undergone surgery without neoadjuvant therapy. J is TRBJ1-1 and V is TRBV6-4; D gene unclear. Specimen: PBMCs. The TCR was taken from a human donor with pancreatic ductal adenocarcinoma. Here the CDR3 reads CATSVAAGNTEAFF. In nucleotides, the CDR3 is TGTGCCACATCTGTGGCGGCGGGGAACACTGAAGCTTTCTTT.